These 7 T cell receptor beta chains were sequenced from one sample in a study of cytomegalovirus exposure and HLA in healthy donors. The repertoire was sequenced with immunoSEQ multiplex PCR; TCRdb's copy has only in-frame clones and lacks some. This table has approximately 270,000 clones, around 87% appearing once. The sequenced sample was PBMCs. Receptors were obtained from a woman under 30 in good health and CMV-seronegative.

The genes are TRBV5-6 and TRBJ2-2; D may be TRBD1 (5 bases). The germline V and J ends were trimmed by 3 bases and 0 bases, with 21 bases remaining between them. Looked up from germline, CDR1 is SGHDT and CDR2 is YYEEEE. CDR3 size: 19 residues. The CDR3 loop is CASSSHTIGAAANTGELFF. CDR3 coding DNA: TGTGCCAGCAGCTCCCACACGATAGGGGCCGCCGCGAACACCGGGGAGCTGTTTTTT.

The gene calls are TRBV7-2 and TRBJ2-7, with D possibly TRBD1 on 5 matching bases. The V and J ends lost 2 bases and 5 bases respectively, with 10 bases between them. CDR3 length: 13 residues. Per germline, CDR1 SGHTA and CDR2 FQGNSA. This CDR3 is CASSLHRQNEQYF. The CDR3 DNA sequence: TGTGCCAGCAGCTTACACCGACAGAACGAGCAGTACTTC.

J is TRBJ2-3 and V is TRBV7-2, with 8 bases matching TRBD1. Trimming took 2 bases from V and 2 from J; bases not matched to a gene: 15. The CDR3 runs 19 residues. Looked up from germline, CDR1 is SGHTA and CDR2 is FQGNSA. In nucleotides, the CDR3 is TGTGCCAGCAGCTTAAGTAACCCAGGGGGCCTACTTAACACAGATACGCAGTATTTT. Translating gives CASSLSNPGGLLNTDTQYF.

The chain employs TRBV27 and TRBJ1-2, with D possibly TRBD1 on 6 matching bases. CDR3 length equals 15 residues. The V and J ends lost 4 bases and 4 bases respectively, with 16 bases between them. CDR1 and CDR2 (germline): MNHEY, SMNVEV (reference sequence). The CDR3 coding sequence is TGTGCCAGCAGTTCGTTGGAGGGGGGGATCTATGGCTACACCTTC. It encodes CASSSLEGGIYGYTF.

The V gene is TRBV6-6, the J gene TRBJ2-1; 10 positions agree with TRBD2. V lost 0 bases, J lost 6 bases, and 2 bases stayed unmatched. CDR3 size: 15 residues. CDR1 is MNHNY and CDR2 is SVGAGI in the germline V gene (reference sequence). DNA for the CDR3: TGTGCCAGCAGTTACTCAGCGGGGGGGTCCAATGAGCAGTTCTTC. Its protein is CASSYSAGGSNEQFF.

This clone has only one observation. V is TRBV29-1 and J is TRBJ1-1; D call uncertain. The CDR3 sequence is 14 residues long. V lost 1 base and J lost 4, with 13 bases in between. Looked up from germline, CDR1 is SQVTM and CDR2 is ANQGSEA. CDR3 sequence reads: CSVEVEGLGTEAFF. The CDR3 DNA reads TGCAGCGTTGAAGTCGAGGGTTTGGGCACTGAAGCTTTCTTT.

This clone was observed once. The V gene is TRBV29-1, the J gene TRBJ1-5, with a possible D match to TRBD1 (5 bases). The CDR3 runs 13 residues. The V end lost 4 bases, the J end lost 5 bases, and 12 bases lay between the germline ends. The germline V gene encodes CDR1 SQVTM and CDR2 ANQGSEA. The CDR3 spells CSVGPSGDQPQHF. The DNA of the CDR3 is TGCAGCGTTGGGCCCTCGGGGGATCAGCCCCAGCATTTT.